A selection of T cell receptor beta chains follows, all from one sample in a study of shared clonotypes between healthy human individuals. Measured with immunoSEQ multiplex PCR; TCRdb has only the in-frame clones, and not every one. The sample records 550,000 to 850,000 clones, roughly 70% being singletons. Sequenced material: memory CD4+ T cells sorted from blood. Every receptor here comes from a young woman in good health. Each CDR3 is given with its conserved first and last residue. D genes are given only for firm matches. Clone sizes are given selectively: once, few, many, or a class where the clone is expanded.

V gene	clone size	J gene	D gene	CDR3 DNA	CDR3 protein
TRBV10-2	-	TRBJ2-7	-	TGCGCCAGCAGCCCCGTTAGGAGCTACGAGCAGTACTTC	CASSPVRSYEQYF
TRBV29-1	once	TRBJ2-7	-	TGCAGCGTTTGGCAGGGGGAGGGTAACCACGAGCAGTACTTC	CSVWQGEGNHEQYF
TRBV18	-	TRBJ2-7	-	TGTGCCAGCTCACCCCACAGGGAAGCGGGCGAGCAGTACTTC	CASSPHREAGEQYF
TRBV5-1	few	TRBJ1-5	-	TGCGCCAGCAGCCCCGGTGACGGGGATCAGCCCCAGCATTTT	CASSPGDGDQPQHF
TRBV6-6	-	TRBJ2-1	-	TGTGCCAGCAGTTCCCGGAGCTGGACCTACAATGAGCAGTTCTTC	CASSSRSWTYNEQFF
TRBV28	once	TRBJ2-7	-	TGTGCCAGCAGTCCCGTCAACCCCTCCTACGAGCAGTACTTC	CASSPVNPSYEQYF
TRBV5-4	-	TRBJ2-7	-	TGTGCCAGCAGCCGGGGACCGATGGCAACGCAGCCCTACGAGCAGTACTTC	CASSRGPMATQPYEQYF
TRBV5-6	-	TRBJ1-2	-	TGTGCCAGCAGCTTGGGGACGGATAACTATGGCTACACCTTC	CASSLGTDNYGYTF
TRBV7-8	many	TRBJ2-7	TRBD2	TGTGCCAGCAGCCCATCTGGAGGTAGCGGGAGGTGGTCCTACGAGCAGTACTTC	CASSPSGGSGRWSYEQYF
TRBV29-1	-	TRBJ1-1	-	TGCAGCGCTACCGGACGGGCGACCACTGAAGCTTTCTTT	CSATGRATTEAFF
TRBV5-4	-	TRBJ2-7	-	TGTGCCAGCAGCTTGAGTGCTCTCCACGAGCAGTACTTC	CASSLSALHEQYF
TRBV28	-	TRBJ2-7	-	TGTGCCAGCACCCCCGGGGCCCAGCTGAGCTACGAGCAGTACTTC	CASTPGAQLSYEQYF
TRBV2	-	TRBJ2-1	TRBD2	TGTGCCAGCAGTACCGGGACTAGCGGGAGTAGTGAGCAGTTCTTC	CASSTGTSGSSEQFF
TRBV27	-	TRBJ2-2	TRBD2	TGTGCCAGCAGTTTACTAGCGGGAGGAGGGAACACCGGGGAGCTGTTTTTT	CASSLLAGGGNTGELFF
TRBV6-1	-	TRBJ2-1	-	TGTGCCAGCAGTGACATCGAGGGGCGAATCACCAATGAGCAGTTCTTC	CASSDIEGRITNEQFF
TRBV6-6	-	TRBJ1-5	-	TGTGCCAGCCGGGACAACAATCAGCCCCAGCATTTT	CASRDNNQPQHF